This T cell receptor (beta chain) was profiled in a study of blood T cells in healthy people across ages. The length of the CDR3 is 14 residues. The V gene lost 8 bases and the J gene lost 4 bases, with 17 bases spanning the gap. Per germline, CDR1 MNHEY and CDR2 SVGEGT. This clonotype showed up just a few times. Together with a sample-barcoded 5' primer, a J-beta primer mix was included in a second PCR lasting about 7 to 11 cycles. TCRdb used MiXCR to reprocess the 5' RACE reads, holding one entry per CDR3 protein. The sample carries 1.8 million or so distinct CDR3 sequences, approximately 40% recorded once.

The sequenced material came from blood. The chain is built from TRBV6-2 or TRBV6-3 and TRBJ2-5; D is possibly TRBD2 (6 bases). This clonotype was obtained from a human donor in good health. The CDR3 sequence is CASRERGGRETQYF. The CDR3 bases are TGTGCCAGCCGGGAACGTGGAGGGAGAGAGACCCAGTACTTC.